The rows below give T cell receptor beta chains drawn from one sample of a study of T cell changes during pregnancy in multiple sclerosis. The method was immunoSEQ multiplex PCR; TCRdb's version includes in-frame clones alone and lacks a portion of them. The sample shows 40,000 to 55,000 clones, 85% to 90% of them seen only once. Specimen: peripheral blood, collected in the first trimester of pregnancy. These receptors were taken from a female donor in good health, enrolled as a control in a pregnancy study. Each CDR3 is given with its conserved first and last residue. The order of the fields is D gene, clone size, V gene, J gene, CDR3 protein, CDR3 DNA. D genes are given only for firm matches. Where a row states a size, it is once, few, many or the class of an expanded clone; other rows omit it.

>TRBD1|NA|TRBV10-1|TRBJ2-7
CASSEPCSRRDRAYEQYF
TGCGCCAGCAGTGAGCCGTGTTCCCGTCGGGACAGGGCTTACGAGCAGTACTTC
>NA|once|TRBV19|TRBJ2-7
CASGQTGRPDEQYF
TGTGCCAGTGGTCAGACAGGGAGGCCAGACGAGCAGTACTTC
>TRBD2|NA|TRBV6-1|TRBJ2-5
CASSVGLAGPQETQYF
TGTGCCAGCAGTGTGGGACTAGCGGGTCCCCAAGAGACCCAGTACTTC
>NA|once|TRBV4-1|TRBJ1-2
CASSQGDGTLYGYTF
TGCGCCAGCAGCCAAGGGGACGGGACTCTCTATGGCTACACCTTC
>NA|NA|TRBV7-8|TRBJ2-7
CASSLGQPSSYEQYF
TGTGCCAGCAGCTTAGGGCAGCCTAGCTCCTACGAACAGTACTTC
>TRBD2|NA|TRBV7-9|TRBJ2-2
CASSPRLAGGRNTGELFF
TGTGCCAGCAGCCCCCGACTAGCGGGAGGTAGGAACACCGGGGAGCTGTTTTTT
>TRBD2|NA|TRBV2|TRBJ2-7
CASSGTSGRAYEQYF
TGTGCCAGCAGTGGGACTAGCGGGAGGGCCTACGAGCAGTACTTC
>NA|NA|TRBV28|TRBJ1-1
CASSYWGRAFF
TGTGCCAGCAGCTACTGGGGCCGGGCTTTCTTT
>NA|NA|TRBV18|TRBJ2-5
CASSLAEYQETQYF
TGTGCCAGCTCATTAGCCGAGTACCAAGAGACCCAGTACTTC
>NA|NA|TRBV20-1|TRBJ2-5
CSARVQETQYF
TGCAGTGCGAGGGTCCAAGAGACCCAGTACTTC
>NA|NA|TRBV20-1|TRBJ2-7
CSARSDYEQYF
TGCAGTGCTAGGAGCGACTACGAGCAGTACTTC
>NA|NA|TRBV29-1|TRBJ2-1
CSVARADNEQFF
TGCAGCGTTGCCAGGGCGGACAATGAGCAGTTCTTC
>TRBD2|NA|TRBV5-4|TRBJ2-7
CASHQSGGAFGEQYF
TGTGCCAGCCATCAGAGCGGGGGGGCCTTTGGGGAGCAGTACTTC
>NA|NA|TRBV7-8|TRBJ1-2
CASSLYLGSGYTF
TGTGCCAGCAGCTTATATCTGGGGAGTGGCTACACCTTC
>TRBD1|NA|TRBV15|TRBJ1-2
CATSSGQGGYGYTF
TGTGCCACCAGCAGCGGACAGGGGGGCTATGGCTACACCTTC
>NA|NA|TRBV18|TRBJ1-5
CASSPDKSGPSSNQPQHF
TGTGCCAGCTCGCCGGACAAATCGGGCCCTAGTAGCAATCAGCCCCAGCATTTT
>NA|NA|TRBV25-1|TRBJ2-2
CASSAAYGKTRNTGELFF
TGTGCCAGCAGTGCCGCCTACGGGAAGACAAGGAACACCGGGGAGCTGTTTTTT
>TRBD2|NA|TRBV7-3|TRBJ2-1
CASSFSGSSYNEQFF
TGTGCCAGCAGCTTTAGCGGGAGCTCCTACAATGAGCAGTTCTTC
>NA|NA|TRBV5-5|TRBJ1-1
CASSFGGNTEAFF
TGTGCCAGCAGCTTCGGGGGGAACACTGAAGCTTTCTTT
>NA|NA|TRBV9|TRBJ2-2
CASSEETLGNTGELFF
TGTGCCAGCAGCGAGGAGACCCTCGGGAACACCGGGGAGCTGTTTTTT
>NA|NA|TRBV5-4|TRBJ2-2
CASSLTSMNTGELFF
TGTGCCAGCAGCTTGACTTCGATGAACACCGGGGAGCTGTTTTTT
>NA|NA|TRBV4-1|TRBJ1-1
CASSQERGPNTEAFF
TGCGCCAGCAGCCAAGAGAGAGGTCCGAACACTGAAGCTTTCTTT
>TRBD2|NA|TRBV9|TRBJ2-1
CASSVGASGSSYNEQFF
TGTGCCAGCAGCGTAGGGGCTAGCGGGAGCTCCTACAATGAGCAGTTCTTC
>NA|once|TRBV4-2|TRBJ2-2
CASSQDQRLNTGELFF
TGTGCCAGCAGCCAAGATCAACGACTTAACACCGGGGAGCTGTTTTTT
>TRBD2|once|TRBV28|TRBJ2-1
CASSKSGSWYNEQFF
TGTGCCAGCAGTAAAAGCGGGAGTTGGTACAATGAGCAGTTCTTC
>NA|NA|TRBV6-5|TRBJ1-1
CASSYTGGRMNTEAFF
TGTGCCAGCAGTTACACGGGGGGGAGAATGAACACTGAAGCTTTCTTT
>NA|NA|TRBV19|TRBJ2-7
CASSIVGLTYEQYF
TGTGCCAGTAGTATAGTCGGACTTACCTACGAGCAGTACTTC
>NA|NA|TRBV5-1|TRBJ1-4
CASSLGQGSEKLFF
TGCGCCAGCAGCTTGGGTCAGGGATCTGAAAAACTGTTTTTT
>TRBD2|NA|TRBV18|TRBJ2-3
CASSRASGGVSSTDTQYF
TGTGCCAGCTCGCGAGCTAGCGGGGGAGTCTCTAGCACAGATACGCAGTATTTT
>TRBD1|NA|TRBV19|TRBJ1-1
CASSITGEVMNTEAFF
TGTGCCAGTAGTATCACAGGGGAGGTGATGAACACTGAAGCTTTCTTT
>NA|NA|TRBV5-4|TRBJ2-5
CASSFGGRYEETQYF
TGTGCCAGCAGCTTCGGGGGGCGTTATGAGGAGACCCAGTACTTC
>TRBD1|NA|TRBV6-6|TRBJ2-7
CASRIGQAYEQYF
TGTGCCAGCAGGATAGGACAGGCCTACGAGCAGTACTTC
>TRBD2|NA|TRBV2|TRBJ2-5
CASSERLGLAGGGETQYF
TGTGCCAGCAGTGAAAGGCTCGGACTAGCGGGGGGTGGGGAGACCCAGTACTTC
>NA|NA|TRBV7-2|TRBJ2-1
CASSLVGGLAFF
TGTGCCAGCAGCTTAGTGGGTGGACTCGCGTTCTTC
>TRBD1|NA|TRBV6-6|TRBJ2-7
CASSSLTPGQGGEQYF
TGTGCCAGCAGTTCATTGACCCCGGGACAGGGTGGGGAGCAGTACTTC
>TRBD2|NA|TRBV29-1|TRBJ2-1
CSVSSGRSNEQFF
TGCAGCGTTAGTAGCGGGAGAAGCAATGAGCAGTTCTTC
>TRBD2|NA|TRBV7-9|TRBJ2-3
CASSPSLAVTDTQYF
TGTGCCAGCAGCCCCTCACTAGCGGTCACAGATACGCAGTATTTT
>NA|NA|TRBV6-5|TRBJ2-3
CASSYSIGGDTQYF
TGTGCCAGCAGTTACTCGATTGGGGGGGATACGCAGTATTTT
>NA|NA|TRBV27|TRBJ1-2
CASSFSFSYGYTF
TGTGCCAGCAGTTTTTCGTTCAGTTATGGCTACACCTTC
>NA|NA|TRBV5-5|TRBJ2-7
CASSSSSRDTSYEQYF
TGTGCCAGCAGCTCATCGAGCCGGGACACCTCCTACGAGCAGTACTTC
>NA|NA|TRBV29-1|TRBJ2-7
CSAGGGGRGDYEQYF
TGCAGCGCCGGCGGCGGTGGCAGGGGAGACTACGAGCAGTACTTC
>NA|NA|TRBV5-1|TRBJ1-6
CASSLLTENSPLHF
TGCGCCAGCAGCTTGTTGACAGAAAATTCACCCCTCCACTTT
>NA|NA|TRBV20-1|TRBJ1-1
CSAVKTGKAFF
TGCAGTGCCGTTAAAACAGGGAAAGCTTTCTTT
>NA|few|TRBV12-5|TRBJ1-6
CASGPEDSPLHF
TGTGCTAGTGGTCCGGAGGATTCACCCCTCCACTTT
>NA|NA|TRBV28|TRBJ1-1
CASSLVPRLSEAFF
TGTGCCAGCTCATTAGTACCCAGGCTGAGTGAAGCTTTCTTT
>TRBD1|NA|TRBV5-5|TRBJ2-7
CASSSHRGGLYEQYF
TGTGCCAGCAGCTCCCACAGGGGCGGGCTCTACGAGCAGTACTTC
>TRBD1|NA|TRBV5-4|TRBJ2-3
CASRDRVTDTQYF
TGTGCCAGCCGGGACAGGGTGACAGATACGCAGTATTTT
>NA|NA|TRBV6-5|TRBJ1-1
CASSYSEGTNTEAFF
TGTGCCAGCAGTTACTCGGAGGGGACGAACACTGAAGCTTTCTTT
>TRBD1|NA|TRBV28|TRBJ2-7
CASHTGAMTYEQYF
TGTGCCAGCCATACAGGGGCCATGACCTACGAGCAGTACTTC
>NA|NA|TRBV11-3|TRBJ2-2
CASSSTVHGELFF
TGTGCCAGCAGCTCTACGGTTCACGGGGAGCTGTTTTTT
>NA|NA|TRBV15|TRBJ2-6
CATSARVGANVLTF
TGTGCCACCAGCGCCCGGGTTGGGGCCAACGTCCTGACTTTC
>NA|NA|TRBV2|TRBJ2-7
CASREGSYEQYF
TGTGCCAGCAGGGAGGGCTCCTACGAGCAGTACTTC
>TRBD2|NA|TRBV6-6|TRBJ2-3
CASASSGALFTDTQYF
TGTGCCAGCGCCTCTAGCGGGGCCTTATTCACAGATACGCAGTATTTT
>TRBD1|NA|TRBV27|TRBJ2-4
CATQDRVGNIQYF
TGTGCCACCCAAGACAGGGTTGGAAACATTCAGTACTTC
>TRBD1|NA|TRBV4-2|TRBJ1-6
CASSQRTGAQGGSAYNSPLHF
TGTGCCAGCAGCCAGAGGACAGGGGCGCAAGGGGGGAGCGCCTATAATTCACCCCTCCACTTT